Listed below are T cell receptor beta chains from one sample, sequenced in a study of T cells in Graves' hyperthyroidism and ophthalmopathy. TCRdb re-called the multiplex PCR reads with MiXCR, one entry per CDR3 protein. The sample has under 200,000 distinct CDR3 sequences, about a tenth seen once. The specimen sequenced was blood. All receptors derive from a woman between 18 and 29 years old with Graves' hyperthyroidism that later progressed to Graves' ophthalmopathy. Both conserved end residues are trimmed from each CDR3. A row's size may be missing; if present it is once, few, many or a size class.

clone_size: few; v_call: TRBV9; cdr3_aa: ASSVGSLAGVETQY
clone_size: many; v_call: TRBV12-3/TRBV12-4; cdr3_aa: ASSLQAAYEQY
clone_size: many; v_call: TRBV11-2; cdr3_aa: ASRRASGLRINEQF
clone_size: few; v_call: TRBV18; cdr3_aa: ASSRREGKVEQF
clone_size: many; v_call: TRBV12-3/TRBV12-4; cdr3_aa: ASSETLAGSTDTQY
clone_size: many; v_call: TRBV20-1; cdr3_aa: SARGWRREQY
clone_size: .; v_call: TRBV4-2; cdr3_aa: ASSQEVSLYTGELF
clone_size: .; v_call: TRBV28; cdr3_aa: ASSRPGGRGYT
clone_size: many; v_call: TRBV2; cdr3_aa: ASTGDGGYT
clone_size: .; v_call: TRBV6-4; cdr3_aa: ASRPATSGGENTGELF
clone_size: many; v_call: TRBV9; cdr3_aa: ASSVEVGRGLREQF
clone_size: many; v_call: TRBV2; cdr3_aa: ASLHRGLLREGTEAF
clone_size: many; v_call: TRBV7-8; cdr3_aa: ASSLVWSGVRNEQF
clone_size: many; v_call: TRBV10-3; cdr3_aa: AIGSYRVLDTDTQY
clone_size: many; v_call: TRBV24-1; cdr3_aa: ATSNSNEQF
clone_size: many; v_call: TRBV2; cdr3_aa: ASGLAGRGADTQY
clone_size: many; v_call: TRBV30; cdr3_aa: AWSYGLAGTGELF
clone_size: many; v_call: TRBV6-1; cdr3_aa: APRDSLLPGGYT
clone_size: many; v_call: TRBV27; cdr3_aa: ASSLSEGPQH
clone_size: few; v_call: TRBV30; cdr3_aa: AWSPYALGNYGYT
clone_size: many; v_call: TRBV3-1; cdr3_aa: ASSQDLGGDGNTEAF
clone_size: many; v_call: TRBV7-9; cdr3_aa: ASSLVGGGTGFSPLH
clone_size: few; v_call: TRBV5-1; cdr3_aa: ASSSGVTGELF
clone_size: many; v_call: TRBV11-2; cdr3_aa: ASSSTPNIQETQY
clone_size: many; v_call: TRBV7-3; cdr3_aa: ASSPPGGLGNEQF
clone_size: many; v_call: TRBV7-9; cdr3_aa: ASSLDRGQGYT
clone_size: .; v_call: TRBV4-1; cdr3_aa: ASSQASYRTLHNEKLF
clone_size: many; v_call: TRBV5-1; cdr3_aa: ASSVQGAATNEKLF
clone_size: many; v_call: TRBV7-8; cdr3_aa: ASNERGAGADTQY
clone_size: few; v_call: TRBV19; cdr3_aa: ASSIRTENEKLF
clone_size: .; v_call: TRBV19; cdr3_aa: ASSTPGQPCL
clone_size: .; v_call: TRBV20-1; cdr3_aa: SARKKERRGRQPQH
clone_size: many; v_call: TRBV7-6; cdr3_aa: ASSLETPGGETQY
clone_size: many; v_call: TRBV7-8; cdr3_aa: ASSLNLPTDTQY
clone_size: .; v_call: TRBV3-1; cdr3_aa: AGSPGFSGNTIY
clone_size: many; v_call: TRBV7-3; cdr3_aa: ASSLVREGRGNEQF
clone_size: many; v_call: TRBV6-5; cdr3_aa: ASSYSQGAGYEQY
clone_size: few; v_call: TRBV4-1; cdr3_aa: ASSQETDRGRSEQF
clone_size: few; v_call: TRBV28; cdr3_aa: ASRISGPGANEKLF
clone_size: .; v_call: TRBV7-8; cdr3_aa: ASSQEGAGVSTSTDTQY
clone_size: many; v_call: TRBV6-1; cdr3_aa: ASSINQPQH
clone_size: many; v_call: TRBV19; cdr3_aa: ASSIAPGDYGYT
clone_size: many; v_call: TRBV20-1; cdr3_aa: GKSGQFGNTIY
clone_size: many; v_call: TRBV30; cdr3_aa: AWTVQRDTEAF
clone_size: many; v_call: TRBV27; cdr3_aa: ASSSVGPYGYT
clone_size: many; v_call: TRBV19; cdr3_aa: ASSTGQANTGELF
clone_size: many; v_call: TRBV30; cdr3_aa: AWSVRRTFTRDYSYEQY
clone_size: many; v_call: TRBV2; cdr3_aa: ASTSDSNQPQH
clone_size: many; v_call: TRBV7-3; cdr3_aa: ASSLTAAGATEAF
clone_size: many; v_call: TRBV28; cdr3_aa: ASSYTTQGVDGQPQH
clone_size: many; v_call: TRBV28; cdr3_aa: ASSLGVYNEQF
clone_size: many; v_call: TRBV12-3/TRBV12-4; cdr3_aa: ASSLTGGATGYT